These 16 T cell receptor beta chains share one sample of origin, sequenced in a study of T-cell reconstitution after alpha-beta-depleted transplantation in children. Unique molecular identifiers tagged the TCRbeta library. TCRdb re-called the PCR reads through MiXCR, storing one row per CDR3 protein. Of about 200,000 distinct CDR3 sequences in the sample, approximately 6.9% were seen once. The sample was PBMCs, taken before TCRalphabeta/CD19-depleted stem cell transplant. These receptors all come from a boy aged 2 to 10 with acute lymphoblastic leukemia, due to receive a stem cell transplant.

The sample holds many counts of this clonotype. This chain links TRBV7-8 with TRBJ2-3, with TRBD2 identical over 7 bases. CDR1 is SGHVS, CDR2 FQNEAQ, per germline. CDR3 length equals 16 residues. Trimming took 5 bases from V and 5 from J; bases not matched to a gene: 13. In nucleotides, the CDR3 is TGTGCCAGCAGCGCCTATGGGGGTGGGGGGGGAGATACGCAGTATTTT. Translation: CASSAYGGGGGDTQYF.

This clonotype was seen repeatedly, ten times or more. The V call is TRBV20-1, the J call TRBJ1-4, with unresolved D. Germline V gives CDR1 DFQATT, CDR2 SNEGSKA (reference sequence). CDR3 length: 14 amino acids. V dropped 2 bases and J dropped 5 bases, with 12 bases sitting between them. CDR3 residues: CSARLPSANEKLFF. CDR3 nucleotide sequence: TGCAGTGCTAGATTACCGTCGGCAAATGAAAAACTGTTTTTT.

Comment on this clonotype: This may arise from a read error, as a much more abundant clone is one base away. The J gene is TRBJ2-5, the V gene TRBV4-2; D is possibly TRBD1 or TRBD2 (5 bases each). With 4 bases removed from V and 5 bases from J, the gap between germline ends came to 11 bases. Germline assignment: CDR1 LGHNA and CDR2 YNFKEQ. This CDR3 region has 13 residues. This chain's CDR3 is CASSRHGTETQYF. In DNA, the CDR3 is TGTGCCAGCAGCCGACATGGGACGGAGACCCAGTACTTC.

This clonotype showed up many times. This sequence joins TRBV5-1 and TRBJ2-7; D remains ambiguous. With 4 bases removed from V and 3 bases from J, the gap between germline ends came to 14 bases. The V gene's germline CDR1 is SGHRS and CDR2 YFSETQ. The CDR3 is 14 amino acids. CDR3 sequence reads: CASSPQTTNYEQYF. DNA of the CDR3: TGCGCCAGCAGCCCCCAGACAACCAACTACGAGCAGTACTTC. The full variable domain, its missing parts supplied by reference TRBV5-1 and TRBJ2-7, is KAGVTQTPRYLIKTRGQQVTLSCSPISGHRSVSWYQQTPGQGLQFLFEYFSETQRNKGNFPGRFSGRQFSNSRSEMNVSTLELGDSALYLCASSPQTTNYEQYFGPGTRLTVT.

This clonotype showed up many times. The CDR3 region has the DNA TGTGCCAGCAGTAGACGGGGGGGCGCATTAGAGACCCAGTACTTC. Encoded protein: CASSRRGGALETQYF. The chain recombines TRBV27 with TRBJ2-5; 8 positions agree with TRBD2. The J segment lost 4 bases and the V segment lost 5 bases, leaving 9 bases of the junction unmatched. The CDR3 spans 15 residues. Germline V gives CDR1 MNHEY, CDR2 SMNVEV (reference sequence).

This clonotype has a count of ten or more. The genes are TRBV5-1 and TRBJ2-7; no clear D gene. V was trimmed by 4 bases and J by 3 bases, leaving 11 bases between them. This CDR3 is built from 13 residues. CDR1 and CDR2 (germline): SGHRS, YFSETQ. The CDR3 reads CASSLNSIYEQYF. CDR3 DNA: TGCGCCAGCAGCCTCAACAGTATCTACGAGCAGTACTTC.

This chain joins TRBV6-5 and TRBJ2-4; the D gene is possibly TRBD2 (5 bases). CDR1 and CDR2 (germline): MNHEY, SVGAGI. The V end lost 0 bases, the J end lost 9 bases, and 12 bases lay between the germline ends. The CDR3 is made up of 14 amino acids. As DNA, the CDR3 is TGTGCCAGCAGTTACTCGGCGGGCGAAAGCATTCAGTACTTC. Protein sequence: CASSYSAGESIQYF.

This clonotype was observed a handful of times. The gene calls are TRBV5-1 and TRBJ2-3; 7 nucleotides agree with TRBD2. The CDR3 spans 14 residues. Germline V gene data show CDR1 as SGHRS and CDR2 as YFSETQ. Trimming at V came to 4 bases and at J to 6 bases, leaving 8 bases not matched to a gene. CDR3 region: CASSIERGADTQYF. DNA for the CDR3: TGCGCCAGCAGCATAGAGCGGGGTGCCGATACGCAGTATTTT.

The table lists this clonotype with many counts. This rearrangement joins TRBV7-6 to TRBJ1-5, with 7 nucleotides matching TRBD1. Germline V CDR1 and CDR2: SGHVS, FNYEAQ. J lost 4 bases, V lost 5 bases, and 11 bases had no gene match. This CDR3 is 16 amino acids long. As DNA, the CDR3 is TGTGCCAGCAGCCCCGTCTCGACAGGGCCTAATCAGCCCCAGCATTTT. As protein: CASSPVSTGPNQPQHF.

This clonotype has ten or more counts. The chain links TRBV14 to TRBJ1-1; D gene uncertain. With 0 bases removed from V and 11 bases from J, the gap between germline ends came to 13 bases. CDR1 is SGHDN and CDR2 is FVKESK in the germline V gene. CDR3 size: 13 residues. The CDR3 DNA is TGTGCCAGCAGCCAAGAGACCCGGAGTCGCGCTTTCTTT. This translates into CASSQETRSRAFF. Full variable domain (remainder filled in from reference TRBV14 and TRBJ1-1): EAGVTQFPSHSVIEKGQTVTLRCDPISGHDNLYWYRRVMGKEIKFLLHFVKESKQDESGMPNNRFLAERTGGTYSTLKVQPAELEDSGVYFCASSQETRSRAFFGQGTRLTVV.

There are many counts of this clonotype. This CDR3 is CSASGGGFTDTQYF. CDR3 coding DNA: TGCAGCGCGTCGGGCGGGGGTTTTACAGATACGCAGTATTTT. The chain carries TRBV20-1 and TRBJ2-3; 7 positions match TRBD2. Germline lookup yields CDR1 DFQATT and CDR2 SNEGSKA (reference sequence). This CDR3 spans 14 amino acids.

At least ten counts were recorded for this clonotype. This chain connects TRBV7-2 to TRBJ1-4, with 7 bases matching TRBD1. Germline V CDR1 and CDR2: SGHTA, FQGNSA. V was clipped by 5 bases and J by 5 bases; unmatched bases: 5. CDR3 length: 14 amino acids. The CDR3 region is CASSERDSNEKLFF. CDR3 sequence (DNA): TGTGCCAGCAGCGAACGGGACAGCAATGAAAAACTGTTTTTT. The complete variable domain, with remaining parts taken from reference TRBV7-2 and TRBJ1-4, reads GAGVSQSPSNKVTEKGKDVELRCDPISGHTALYWYRQSLGQGLEFLIYFQGNSAPDKSGLPSDRFSAERTGGSVSTLTIQRTQQEDSAVYLCASSERDSNEKLFFGSGTQLSVL.

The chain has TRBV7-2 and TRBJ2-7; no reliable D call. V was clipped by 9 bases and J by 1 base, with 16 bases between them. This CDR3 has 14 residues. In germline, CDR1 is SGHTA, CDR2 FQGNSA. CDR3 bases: TGTGCCAGTTCGCCATATAGTGTTTCCTACGAGCAGTACTTC. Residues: CASSPYSVSYEQYF.

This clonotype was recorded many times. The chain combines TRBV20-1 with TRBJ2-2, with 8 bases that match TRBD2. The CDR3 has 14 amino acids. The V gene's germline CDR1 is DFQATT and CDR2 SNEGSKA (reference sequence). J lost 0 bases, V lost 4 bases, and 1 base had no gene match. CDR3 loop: CSAMGLANTGELFF. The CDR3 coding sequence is TGCAGTGCTATGGGACTAGCGAACACCGGGGAGCTGTTTTTT.

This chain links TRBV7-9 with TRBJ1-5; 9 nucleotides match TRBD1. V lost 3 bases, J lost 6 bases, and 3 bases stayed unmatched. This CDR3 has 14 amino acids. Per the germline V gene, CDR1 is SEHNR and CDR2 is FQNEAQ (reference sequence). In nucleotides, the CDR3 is TGTGCCAGCAGCTTCGGGACAGGGAGTCAGCCCCAGCATTTT. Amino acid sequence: CASSFGTGSQPQHF.

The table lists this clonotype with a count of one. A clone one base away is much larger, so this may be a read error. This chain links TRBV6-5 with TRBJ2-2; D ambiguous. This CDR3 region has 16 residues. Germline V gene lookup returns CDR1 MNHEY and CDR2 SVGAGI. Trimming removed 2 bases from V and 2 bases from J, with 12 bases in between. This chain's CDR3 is CASSYALAPNTGELFF. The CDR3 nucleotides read TGTGCCAGCAGTTACGCTCTCGCCCCTAACACCGGGGAGCTGTTTTTT.